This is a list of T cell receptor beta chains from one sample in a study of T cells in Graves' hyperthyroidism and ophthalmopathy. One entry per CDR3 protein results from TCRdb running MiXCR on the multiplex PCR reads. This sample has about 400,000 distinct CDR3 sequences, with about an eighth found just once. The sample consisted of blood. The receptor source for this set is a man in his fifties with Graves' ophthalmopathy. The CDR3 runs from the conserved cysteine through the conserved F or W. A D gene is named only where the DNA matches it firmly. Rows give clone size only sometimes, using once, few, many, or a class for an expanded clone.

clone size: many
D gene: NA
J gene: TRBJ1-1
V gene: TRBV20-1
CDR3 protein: CSAPGAGNTEAFF
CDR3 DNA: TGCAGTGCTCCCGGGGCAGGGAACACTGAAGCTTTCTTT

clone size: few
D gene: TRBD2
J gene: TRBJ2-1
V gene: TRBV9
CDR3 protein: CASSVVSSGPYNEQFF
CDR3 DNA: TGTGCCAGCAGCGTAGTCTCTAGCGGACCTTACAATGAGCAGTTCTTC

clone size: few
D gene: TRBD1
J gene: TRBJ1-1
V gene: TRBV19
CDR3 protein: CASSTKQGADEAFF
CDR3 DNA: TGTGCCAGTAGTACGAAACAGGGGGCGGATGAAGCTTTCTTT

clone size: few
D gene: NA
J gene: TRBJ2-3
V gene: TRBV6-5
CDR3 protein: CASSYTGGRTDTQYF
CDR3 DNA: TGTGCCAGCAGTTATACCGGAGGACGAACAGATACGCAGTATTTT

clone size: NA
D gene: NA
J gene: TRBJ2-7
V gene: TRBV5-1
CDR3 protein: CASSPTGIRYEQYF
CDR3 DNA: TGCGCCAGCAGCCCAACAGGGATCCGCTACGAGCAGTACTTC

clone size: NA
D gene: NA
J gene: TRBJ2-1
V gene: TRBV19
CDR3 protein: CASSPFLGEPRGNEQFF
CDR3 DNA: TGTGCCAGTAGTCCCTTTTTGGGGGAGCCGAGAGGCAATGAGCAGTTCTTC

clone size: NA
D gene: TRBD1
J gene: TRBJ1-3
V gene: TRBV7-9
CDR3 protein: CASRPKDRAPGNTIYF
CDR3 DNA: TGTGCCAGCAGACCCAAAGACAGGGCCCCTGGAAACACCATATATTTT

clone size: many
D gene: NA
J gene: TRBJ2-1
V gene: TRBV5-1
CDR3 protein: CASSDARGSNEQFF
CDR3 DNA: TGCGCCAGCAGCGATGCCCGGGGCAGCAATGAGCAGTTCTTC

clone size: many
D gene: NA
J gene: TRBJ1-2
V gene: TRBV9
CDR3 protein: CASSVDQYGYTF
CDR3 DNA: TGTGCCAGCAGCGTAGATCAGTATGGCTACACCTTC

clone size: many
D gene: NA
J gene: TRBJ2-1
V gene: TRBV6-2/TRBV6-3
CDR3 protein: CASTQTRRGEQFF
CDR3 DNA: TGTGCCAGCACCCAGACTAGGAGGGGTGAGCAGTTCTTC

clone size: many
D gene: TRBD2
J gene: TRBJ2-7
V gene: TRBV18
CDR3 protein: CASSPSILRSAGGEQYF
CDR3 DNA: TGTGCCAGCTCACCATCGATTCTCAGATCTGCGGGAGGTGAGCAGTACTTC

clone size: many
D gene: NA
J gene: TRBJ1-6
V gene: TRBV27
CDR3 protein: CASSFSGSSYNSPLHF
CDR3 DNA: TGTGCCAGCAGTTTTTCCGGGAGCTCCTATAATTCACCCCTCCACTTT

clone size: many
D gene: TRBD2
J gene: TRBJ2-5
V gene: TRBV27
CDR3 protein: CASRSLGLAGGPKTQYF
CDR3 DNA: TGTGCCAGCAGATCCCTGGGACTAGCGGGAGGGCCGAAGACCCAGTACTTC

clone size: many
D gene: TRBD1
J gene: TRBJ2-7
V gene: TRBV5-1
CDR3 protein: CASSEGQGGGPSKQYF
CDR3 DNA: TGCGCCAGCAGCGAGGGACAGGGTGGGGGTCCGTCCAAGCAGTACTTC

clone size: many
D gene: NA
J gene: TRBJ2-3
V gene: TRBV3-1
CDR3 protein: CASSQDVGDTQYF
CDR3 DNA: TGTGCCAGCAGCCAAGATGTGGGGGATACGCAGTATTTT

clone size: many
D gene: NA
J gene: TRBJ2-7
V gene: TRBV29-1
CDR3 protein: CSVFFSYEQYF
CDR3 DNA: TGCAGCGTTTTTTTCTCCTACGAGCAGTACTTC

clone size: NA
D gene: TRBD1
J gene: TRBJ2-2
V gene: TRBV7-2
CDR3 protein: CASSGGQGRTGELFF
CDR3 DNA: TGTGCCAGCAGCGGTGGACAGGGAAGGACCGGGGAGCTGTTTTTT

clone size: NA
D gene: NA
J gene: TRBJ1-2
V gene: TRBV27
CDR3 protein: CASSLFSGTYGYTF
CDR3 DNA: TGTGCCAGCAGTTTATTCTCGGGAACCTATGGCTACACCTTC

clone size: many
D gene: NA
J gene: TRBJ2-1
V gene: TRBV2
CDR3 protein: CASSETGRVEQFF
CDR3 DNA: TGTGCCAGCAGTGAAACAGGGCGTGTTGAGCAGTTCTTC

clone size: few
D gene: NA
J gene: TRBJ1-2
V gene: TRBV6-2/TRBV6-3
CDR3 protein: CASSYFGNHFNYGYTF
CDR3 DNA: TGTGCCAGCAGTTACTTCGGGAACCACTTTAACTATGGCTACACCTTC

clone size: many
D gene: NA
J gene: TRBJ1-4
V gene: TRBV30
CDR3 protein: CAPWPTNEKLFF
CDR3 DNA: TGTGCCCCTTGGCCAACTAATGAAAAACTGTTTTTT

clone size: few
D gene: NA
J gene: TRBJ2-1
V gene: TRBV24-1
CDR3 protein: CATSDLDGRGRNEQFF
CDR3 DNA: TGTGCCACCAGTGATTTAGATGGAAGGGGGAGGAATGAGCAGTTCTTC

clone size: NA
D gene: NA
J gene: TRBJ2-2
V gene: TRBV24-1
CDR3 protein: CATSPSEVSGGELFF
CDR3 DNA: TGTGCCACCAGCCCTTCAGAGGTCTCCGGCGGGGAGCTGTTTTTT

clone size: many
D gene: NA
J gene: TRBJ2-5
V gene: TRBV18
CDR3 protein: CASSPQQEIQETQYF
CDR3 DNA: TGTGCCAGCTCACCGCAACAGGAGATTCAAGAGACCCAGTACTTC

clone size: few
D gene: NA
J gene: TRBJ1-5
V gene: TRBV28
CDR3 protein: CASSFYRVGNQPQHF
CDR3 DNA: TGTGCCAGCAGTTTCTACAGGGTTGGCAATCAGCCCCAGCATTTT

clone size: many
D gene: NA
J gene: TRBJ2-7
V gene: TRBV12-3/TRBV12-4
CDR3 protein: CASSFDYEQYF
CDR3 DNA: TGTGCCAGCAGTTTCGATTACGAGCAGTACTTC

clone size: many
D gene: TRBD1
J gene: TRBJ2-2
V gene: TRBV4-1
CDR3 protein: CASSQVRLGTGLTGELFF
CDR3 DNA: TGCGCCAGCAGCCAAGTGAGGTTGGGGACAGGGCTCACCGGGGAGCTGTTTTTT

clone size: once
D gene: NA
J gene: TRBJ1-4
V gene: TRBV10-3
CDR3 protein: CAISERTGDQGEKLFF
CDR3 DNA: TGTGCCATCAGTGAAAGGACGGGGGACCAGGGTGAAAAACTGTTTTTT

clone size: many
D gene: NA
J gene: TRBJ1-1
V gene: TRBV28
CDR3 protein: CASSLAYPEAFF
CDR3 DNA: TGTGCCAGCAGTTTAGCCTACCCTGAAGCTTTCTTT

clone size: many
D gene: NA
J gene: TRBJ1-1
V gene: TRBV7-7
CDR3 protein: CASSVTKNTEAFF
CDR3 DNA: TGTGCTAGCAGCGTAACAAAGAACACTGAAGCTTTCTTT

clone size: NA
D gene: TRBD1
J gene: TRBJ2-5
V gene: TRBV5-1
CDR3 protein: CASSLAGQDETQYF
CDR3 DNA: TGCGCCAGCAGCTTGGCCGGACAGGACGAGACCCAGTACTTC

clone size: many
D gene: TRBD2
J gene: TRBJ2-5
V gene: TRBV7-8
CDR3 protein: CASSLARTSGSETQYF
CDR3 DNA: TGTGCCAGCAGCTTAGCGAGAACTAGCGGGAGCGAGACCCAGTACTTC

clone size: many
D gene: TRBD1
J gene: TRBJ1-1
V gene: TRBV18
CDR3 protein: CASSPPTRRTGDNTEAFF
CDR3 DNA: TGTGCCAGCTCACCGCCCACCCGACGGACAGGAGATAACACTGAAGCTTTCTTT

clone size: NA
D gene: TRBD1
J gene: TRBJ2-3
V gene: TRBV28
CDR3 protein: CASRAGTGPTDTQYF
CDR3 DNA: TGTGCCAGCAGGGCGGGGACAGGGCCCACAGATACGCAGTATTTT

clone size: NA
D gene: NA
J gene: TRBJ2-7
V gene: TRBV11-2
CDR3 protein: CASSFEFSYEQYF
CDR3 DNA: TGTGCCAGCAGCTTTGAATTCTCCTACGAGCAGTACTTC

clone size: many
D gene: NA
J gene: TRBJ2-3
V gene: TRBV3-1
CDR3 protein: CASSQAVGTQYF
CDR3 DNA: TGTGCCAGCAGCCAAGCCGTGGGTACGCAGTATTTT

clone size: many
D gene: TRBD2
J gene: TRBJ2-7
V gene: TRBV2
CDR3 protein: CASNGGGSSYEQYF
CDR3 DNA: TGTGCCAGCAACGGGGGGGGCAGCTCCTACGAGCAGTACTTC

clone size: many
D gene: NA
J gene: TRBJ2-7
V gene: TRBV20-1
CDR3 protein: CSARDNTGQYEQYF
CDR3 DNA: TGCAGTGCTAGAGATAACACGGGGCAGTACGAGCAGTACTTC

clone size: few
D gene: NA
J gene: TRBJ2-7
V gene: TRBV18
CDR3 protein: CASSPGGAGREQYF
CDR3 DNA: TGTGCCAGCTCTCCCGGGGGCGCTGGCCGCGAGCAGTACTTC

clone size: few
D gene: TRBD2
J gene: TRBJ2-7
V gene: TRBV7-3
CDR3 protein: CASSPLSSGSSHEQYF
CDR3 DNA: TGTGCCAGCAGCCCCTTGAGTAGCGGGAGTTCCCACGAGCAGTACTTC

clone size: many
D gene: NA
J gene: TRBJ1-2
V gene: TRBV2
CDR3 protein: CASSAGREYGYTF
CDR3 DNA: TGTGCCAGCAGTGCGGGACGGGAGTATGGCTACACCTTC

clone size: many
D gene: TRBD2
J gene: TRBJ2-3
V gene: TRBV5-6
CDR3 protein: CASSWTSGRDTQYF
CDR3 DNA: TGTGCCAGCAGCTGGACTAGCGGGAGGGATACGCAGTATTTT

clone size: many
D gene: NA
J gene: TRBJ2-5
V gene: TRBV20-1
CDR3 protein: CSAKGTAQETQYF
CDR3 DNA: TGCAGTGCCAAAGGGACCGCCCAAGAGACCCAGTACTTC

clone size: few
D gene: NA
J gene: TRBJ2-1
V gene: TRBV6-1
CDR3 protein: CASRGWAYNEQFF
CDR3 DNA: TGTGCCAGCAGGGGCTGGGCCTACAATGAGCAGTTCTTC

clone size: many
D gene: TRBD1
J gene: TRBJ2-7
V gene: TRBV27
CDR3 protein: CASSPRDSSYEQYF
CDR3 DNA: TGTGCCAGCAGTCCCCGGGACAGTAGTTACGAGCAGTACTTC

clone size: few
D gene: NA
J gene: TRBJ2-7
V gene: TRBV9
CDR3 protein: CASSVDTDYEQYF
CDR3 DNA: TGTGCCAGCAGCGTAGATACAGACTACGAGCAGTACTTC

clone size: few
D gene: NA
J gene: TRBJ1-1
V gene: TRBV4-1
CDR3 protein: CASSQEAAGEAFF
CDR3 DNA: TGCGCCAGCAGCCAAGAGGCGGCAGGTGAAGCTTTCTTT

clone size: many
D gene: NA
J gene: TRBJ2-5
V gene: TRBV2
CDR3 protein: CASSRDFRGTQYF
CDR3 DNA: TGTGCCAGCAGCCGGGACTTTCGGGGGACCCAGTACTTC

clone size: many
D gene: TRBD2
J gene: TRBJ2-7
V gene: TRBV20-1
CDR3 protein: CSASKASGSYEQYF
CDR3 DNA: TGCAGTGCTAGTAAGGCTAGCGGCTCCTACGAGCAGTACTTC

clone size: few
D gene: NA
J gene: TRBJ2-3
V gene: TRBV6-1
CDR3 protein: CASDYRSDTQYF
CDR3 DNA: TGTGCCAGCGACTATCGGTCGGATACGCAGTATTTT